This record covers a single T cell receptor (beta chain). The target antigen is unknown. As it was prepared, the TCRbeta library received unique molecular identifiers. MiXCR was run by TCRdb on the PCR reads, yielding one entry per CDR3 protein. The table has 45,000 to 70,000 distinct CDR3 sequences, 44% seen once. The entry originates in a study of T-cell reconstitution after alpha-beta-depleted transplantation in children. Study-wide results and caveats: About two months after transplant, alpha-beta T cells reportedly came from several hundred expanded graft clones. At the one-year point after transplant, T-cell counts and TCRbeta diversity were found to come mostly from T cells that had been newly produced.

The V gene end was trimmed by 2 bases and the J gene end by 1 base; junction bases not matched to a gene: 8. The germline gives CDR1 SGHRS, CDR2 YFSETQ. The CDR3 contains 16 residues. This sequence joins TRBV5-1 and TRBJ1-2; 7 nucleotides agree with TRBD1. The source was PBMCs, mostly from graft donor cells, collected 360 days after TCRalphabeta/CD19-depleted stem cell transplant. This sequence originates from a male patient between 5 and 17 years old who had a stem cell transplant for acute lymphoblastic leukemia, so the T cells may come from the graft donor. As DNA, the CDR3 is TGCGCCAGCAGCTTATCAACAGGGGAGCTTAACTATGGCTACACCTTC. Protein product: CASSLSTGELNYGYTF.